This T cell receptor (beta chain) was captured by sequencing in a study of sequential checkpoint blockade in melanoma. Study context: Patients were randomized 1:1 to nivolumab-then-ipilimumab or ipilimumab-then-nivolumab first-line.

This CDR3 region has 15 residues. Per germline, CDR1 SGHVS and CDR2 FNYEAQ. The junction had 7 bases not matched to a gene; V was cut back by 2 bases and J by 7 bases. Treatment defined: randomized to nivolumab then ipilimumab (arm A) or the reverse (arm B). Profiled with immunoSEQ multiplex PCR; TCRdb holds only in-frame clones, not every one. The sample holds 30,000 or so clones, roughly 84% seen once. The TCR sequence derives from a human donor with melanoma. The chain carries TRBV7-6 and TRBJ1-5; 8 nucleotides line up with TRBD1. The input for sequencing was CD8+ T cells sorted from blood (inferred from file names), taken from a patient given nivolumab and ipilimumab in sequence. CDR3: CASSLRTGRGQPQHF. The CDR3 coding sequence is TGTGCCAGCAGCTTAAGGACAGGGAGAGGGCAGCCCCAGCATTTT. Complete variable domain (other parts from reference TRBV7-6 and TRBJ1-5): GAGVSQSPRYKVTKRGQDVALRCDPISGHVSLYWYRQALGQGPEFLTYFNYEAQQDKSGLPNDRFSAERPEGSISTLTIQRTEQRDSAMYRCASSLRTGRGQPQHFGDGTRLSIL.